This entry lists 10 T cell receptor beta chains sequenced from one sample in a study of blood T cell repertoires in COVID-19. This table comes from immunoSEQ multiplex PCR, and its TCRdb copy is limited to in-frame clones, with some not included. The sample lists approximately 250,000 clones, 88% occurring once. Sequencing was done on a sample of PBMCs or T cells enriched from blood (not recorded which). The receptors stem from a woman aged 55-69 years in a cohort exposed to, infected with or recovered from COVID-19 (not recorded which).

V and J are TRBV5-1 and TRBJ2-3, with TRBD1 identical over 10 bases. Germline trimming cut 4 bases from V and 3 bases from J; bases unmatched to any gene: 8. Germline V lookup: CDR1 SGHRS, CDR2 YFSETQ. The length of the CDR3 is 16 residues. The CDR3 spells CASSVQPGQGTDTQYF. In DNA form, the CDR3 reads TGCGCCAGCAGCGTACAGCCGGGACAGGGGACAGATACGCAGTATTTT. Full variable domain (rest looked up from reference TRBV5-1 and TRBJ2-3): KAGVTQTPRYLIKTRGQQVTLSCSPISGHRSVSWYQQTPGQGLQFLFEYFSETQRNKGNFPGRFSGRQFSNSRSEMNVSTLELGDSALYLCASSVQPGQGTDTQYFGPGTRLTVL.

The chain recombines TRBV29-1 with TRBJ1-5; D perhaps matches TRBD1 (5 bases). This CDR3 is built from 11 residues. The germline V gene encodes CDR1 SQVTM and CDR2 ANQGSEA. Trimming pared 8 bases from V and 5 bases from J, leaving 10 bases between. CDR3 residues: CSIGGDQPQHF. The CDR3 region has the DNA TGCAGCATCGGGGGAGATCAGCCCCAGCATTTT.

The rearrangement links TRBV7-2 to TRBJ2-3; 10 bases align to TRBD2. Trimming at V came to 4 bases and at J to 6 bases, leaving 1 base not matched to a gene. The germline gives CDR1 SGHTA, CDR2 FQGNSA. This CDR3 spans 13 amino acids. The CDR3: CASSSSGSDTQYF. CDR3 bases: TGTGCCAGCAGCTCTAGCGGGAGCGATACGCAGTATTTT.

The rearrangement joins TRBV9 to TRBJ2-1; 15 bases are a match to TRBD2. Germline lookup yields CDR1 SGDLS and CDR2 YYNGEE. The CDR3 has 20 residues. Trimming took 4 bases from V and 7 from J; bases not matched to a gene: 18. This chain's CDR3 is CASSFGLAGGTLVVRNEQFF. CDR3 sequence (DNA): TGTGCCAGCAGCTTCGGACTAGCGGGAGGGACTCTGGTAGTAAGGAATGAGCAGTTCTTC.

The V gene is TRBV5-1, the J gene TRBJ1-4; 8 bases align to TRBD1. Germline V gene lookup returns CDR1 SGHRS and CDR2 YFSETQ. Germline trimming cut 4 bases from V and 5 bases from J; bases unmatched to any gene: 4. This CDR3 has 14 amino acids. DNA of the CDR3: TGCGCCAGCAGCCTGGACAGGGAGAATGAAAAACTGTTTTTT. Encoded protein: CASSLDRENEKLFF.

V is TRBV18 and J is TRBJ1-4; the D gene is possibly TRBD1 (6 bases). The CDR3 sequence is 17 residues long. CDR1 KGHSH and CDR2 LQKENI come from the germline V gene. Trimming pared 3 bases from V and 7 bases from J, leaving 21 bases between. The CDR3 here is CASSPTPPGGVGEKLFF. CDR3 coding DNA: TGTGCCAGCTCACCTACACCCCCGGGGGGCGTTGGTGAAAAACTGTTTTTT.

The chain has TRBV10-2 and TRBJ2-5; TRBD2 agrees at 7 bases. CDR3 length: 14 residues. J gave up 0 bases and V 8 bases, and 6 bases lay outside the gene matches. Germline-derived CDR1 and CDR2 are WSHSY and SAAADI. CDR3 DNA sequence: TGCGCCAGCTCCTTGACTAGCCACCAAGAGACCCAGTACTTC. Translated: CASSLTSHQETQYF.

The chain links TRBV10-3 to TRBJ2-1; D is perhaps TRBD1 (6 bases). The germline CDR1 and CDR2 sequences are ENHRY and SYGVKD. This CDR3 is 15 amino acids long. The germline V and J ends were trimmed by 6 bases and 3 bases, with 15 bases remaining between them. Written as DNA, the CDR3 is TGTGCCATCAGGGATCAGGACAGCCGCTACAATGAGCAGTTCTTC. The encoded protein is CAIRDQDSRYNEQFF.

V usage is TRBV18 and J usage is TRBJ2-4; D might be TRBD2 (6 bases). Trimming removed 3 bases at V and 2 bases at J, with 11 bases between. This CDR3 is 15 amino acids long. Germline lookup yields CDR1 KGHSH and CDR2 LQKENI. In DNA, the CDR3 is TGTGCCAGCTCACCGCGGGACGGGACCAAAAACATTCAGTACTTC. The encoded protein is CASSPRDGTKNIQYF.

V gene TRBV2 combines with J gene TRBJ1-2; 8 bases match TRBD1. Trimming at V came to 4 bases and at J to 8 bases, leaving 3 bases not matched to a gene. CDR1 is SNHLY, CDR2 FYNNEI, per germline. The CDR3 is made up of 12 amino acids. CDR3 nucleotide sequence: TGTGCCAGCAGTGGACAGGGGAAGGGCTACACCTTC. This translates into CASSGQGKGYTF.